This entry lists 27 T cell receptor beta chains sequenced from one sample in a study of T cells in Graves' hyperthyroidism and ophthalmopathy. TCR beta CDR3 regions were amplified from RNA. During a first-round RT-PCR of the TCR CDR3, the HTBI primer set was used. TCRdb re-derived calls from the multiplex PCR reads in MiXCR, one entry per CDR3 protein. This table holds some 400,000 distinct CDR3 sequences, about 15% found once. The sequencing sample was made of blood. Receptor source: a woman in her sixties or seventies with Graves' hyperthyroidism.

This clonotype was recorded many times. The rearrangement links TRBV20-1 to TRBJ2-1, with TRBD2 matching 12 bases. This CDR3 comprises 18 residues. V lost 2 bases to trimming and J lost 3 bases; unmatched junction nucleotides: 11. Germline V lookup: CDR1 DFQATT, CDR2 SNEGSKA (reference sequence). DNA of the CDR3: TGCAGTGCTAGATATTTGACTAGCGGGAGTTGGTTCTACAATGAGCAGTTCTTC. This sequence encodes CSARYLTSGSWFYNEQFF.

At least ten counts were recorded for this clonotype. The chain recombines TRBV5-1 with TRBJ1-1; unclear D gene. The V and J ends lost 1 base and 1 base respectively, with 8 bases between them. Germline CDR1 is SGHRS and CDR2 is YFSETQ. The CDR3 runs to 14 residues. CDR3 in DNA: TGCGCCAGCAGCTTGCAGACGGGGAACACTGAAGCTTTCTTT. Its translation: CASSLQTGNTEAFF. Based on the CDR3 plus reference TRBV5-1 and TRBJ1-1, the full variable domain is KAGVTQTPRYLIKTRGQQVTLSCSPISGHRSVSWYQQTPGQGLQFLFEYFSETQRNKGNFPGRFSGRQFSNSRSEMNVSTLELGDSALYLCASSLQTGNTEAFFGQGTRLTVV.

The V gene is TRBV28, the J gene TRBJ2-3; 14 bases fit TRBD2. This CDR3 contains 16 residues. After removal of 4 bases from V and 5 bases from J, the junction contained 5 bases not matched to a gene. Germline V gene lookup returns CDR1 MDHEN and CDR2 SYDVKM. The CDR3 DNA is TGTGCCAGCAGTTCATCGACTAGCGGGAGGGGAGATACGCAGTATTTT. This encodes CASSSSTSGRGDTQYF.

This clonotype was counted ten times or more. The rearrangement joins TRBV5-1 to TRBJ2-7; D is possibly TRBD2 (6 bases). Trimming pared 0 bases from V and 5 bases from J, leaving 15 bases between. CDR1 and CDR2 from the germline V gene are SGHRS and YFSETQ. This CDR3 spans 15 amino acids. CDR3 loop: CASSLGGVSANEQYF. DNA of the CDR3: TGCGCCAGCAGCTTGGGGGGGGTCTCCGCAAACGAGCAGTACTTC.

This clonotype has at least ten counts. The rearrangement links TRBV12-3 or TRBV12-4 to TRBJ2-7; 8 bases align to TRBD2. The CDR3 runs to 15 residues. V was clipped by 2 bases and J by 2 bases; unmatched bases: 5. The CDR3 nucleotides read TGTGCCAGCAGTTTAAGCGGGAGTAGGGCCTACGAGCAGTACTTC. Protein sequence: CASSLSGSRAYEQYF.

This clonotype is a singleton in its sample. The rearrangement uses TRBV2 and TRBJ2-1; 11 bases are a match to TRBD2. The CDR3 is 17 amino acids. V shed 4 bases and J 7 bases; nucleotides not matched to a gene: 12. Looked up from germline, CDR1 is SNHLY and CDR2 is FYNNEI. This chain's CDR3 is CASSAGTSGPRWNEQFF. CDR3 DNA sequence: TGTGCCAGCAGTGCGGGGACTAGCGGCCCGAGGTGGAATGAGCAGTTCTTC.

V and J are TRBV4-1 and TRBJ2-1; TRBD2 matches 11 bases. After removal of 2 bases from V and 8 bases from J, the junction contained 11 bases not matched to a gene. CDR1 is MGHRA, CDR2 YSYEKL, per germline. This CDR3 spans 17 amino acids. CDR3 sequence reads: CASSQLSGRAFNDEQFF. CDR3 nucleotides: TGCGCCAGCAGCCAACTTAGCGGGAGGGCCTTTAACGATGAGCAGTTCTTC.

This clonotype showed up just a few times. The CDR3 bases are TGTGCCAGCAGCCATGCGGATTTCAATAGCAATCAGCCCCAGCATTTT. It encodes CASSHADFNSNQPQHF. This chain joins TRBV12-3 or TRBV12-4 and TRBJ1-5; D is undetermined. This CDR3 has 16 amino acids. The V end was cut by 6 bases, the J end by 0 bases, with 15 bases between.

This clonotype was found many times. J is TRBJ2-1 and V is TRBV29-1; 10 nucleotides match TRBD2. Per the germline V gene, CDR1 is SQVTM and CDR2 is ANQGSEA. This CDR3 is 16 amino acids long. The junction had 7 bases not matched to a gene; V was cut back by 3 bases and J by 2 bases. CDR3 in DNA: TGCAGCGTTGATGGGCTAGCGGGAGTGGCCTACAATGAGCAGTTCTTC. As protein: CSVDGLAGVAYNEQFF.

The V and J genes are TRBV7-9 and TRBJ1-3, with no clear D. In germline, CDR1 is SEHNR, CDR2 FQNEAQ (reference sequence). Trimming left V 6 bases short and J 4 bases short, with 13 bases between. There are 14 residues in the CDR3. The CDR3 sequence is CASRFAGEGNTIYF. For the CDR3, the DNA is TGTGCCAGCAGGTTTGCGGGTGAAGGAAACACCATATATTTT.

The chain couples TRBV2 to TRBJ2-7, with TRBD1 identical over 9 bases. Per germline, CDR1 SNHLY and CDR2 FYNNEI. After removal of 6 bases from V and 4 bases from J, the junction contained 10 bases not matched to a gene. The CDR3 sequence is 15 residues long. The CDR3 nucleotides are TGTGCCAGCAGCTTAGGGGGGACAGGGCTTTACGAGCAGTACTTC. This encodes CASSLGGTGLYEQYF.

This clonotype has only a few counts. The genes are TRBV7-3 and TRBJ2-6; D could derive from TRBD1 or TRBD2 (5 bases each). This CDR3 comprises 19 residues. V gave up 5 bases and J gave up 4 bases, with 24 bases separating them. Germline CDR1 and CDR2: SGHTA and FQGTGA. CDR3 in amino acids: CASSPWSSGAGTGANVLTF. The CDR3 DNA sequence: TGTGCCAGCAGCCCATGGTCGTCGGGCGCAGGGACCGGGGCCAACGTCCTGACTTTC.

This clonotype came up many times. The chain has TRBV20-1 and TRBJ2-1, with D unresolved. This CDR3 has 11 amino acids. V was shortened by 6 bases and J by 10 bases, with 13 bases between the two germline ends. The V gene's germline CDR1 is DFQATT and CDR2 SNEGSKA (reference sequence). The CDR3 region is CSATHREEQFF. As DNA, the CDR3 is TGCAGTGCAACACACCGAGAAGAGCAGTTCTTC.

The CDR3 DNA reads as TGTGCCAGCAGTGTGCGGACGAACACCGGGGAGCTGTTTTTT. Protein sequence: CASSVRTNTGELFF. V and J are TRBV25-1 and TRBJ2-2; no reliable D call. This CDR3 spans 14 amino acids. The V gene's germline CDR1 is MGHDK and CDR2 SYGVNS. V was trimmed by 4 bases and J by 0 bases, leaving 6 bases between them.

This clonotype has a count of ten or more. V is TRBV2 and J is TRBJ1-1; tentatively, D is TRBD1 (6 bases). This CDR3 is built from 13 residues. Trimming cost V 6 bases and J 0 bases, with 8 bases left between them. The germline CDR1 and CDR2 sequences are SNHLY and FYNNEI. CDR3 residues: CASRRDMNTEAFF. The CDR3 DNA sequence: TGTGCCAGCAGGAGGGACATGAACACTGAAGCTTTCTTT.

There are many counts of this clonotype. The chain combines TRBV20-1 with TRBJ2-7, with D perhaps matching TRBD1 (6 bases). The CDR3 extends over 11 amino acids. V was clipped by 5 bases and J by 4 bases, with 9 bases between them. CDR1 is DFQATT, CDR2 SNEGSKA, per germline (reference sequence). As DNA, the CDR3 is TGCAGTGCTTTCAGGGGATACGAGCAGTACTTC. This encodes CSAFRGYEQYF.

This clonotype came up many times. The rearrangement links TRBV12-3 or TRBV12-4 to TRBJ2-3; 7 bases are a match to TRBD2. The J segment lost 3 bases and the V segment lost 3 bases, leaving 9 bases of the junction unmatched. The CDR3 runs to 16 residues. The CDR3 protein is CASSFLPTSWTDTQYF. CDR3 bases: TGTGCCAGCAGTTTTCTCCCGACTAGCTGGACAGATACGCAGTATTTT.

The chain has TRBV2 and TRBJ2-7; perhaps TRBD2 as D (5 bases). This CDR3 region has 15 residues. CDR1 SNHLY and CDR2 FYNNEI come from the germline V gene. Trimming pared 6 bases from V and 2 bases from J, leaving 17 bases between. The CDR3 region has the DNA TGTGCCAGCAGGGATATGGGCCAGCGGACCTACGAGCAGTACTTC. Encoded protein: CASRDMGQRTYEQYF. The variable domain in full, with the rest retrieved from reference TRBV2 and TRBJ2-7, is EPEVTQTPSHQVTQMGQEVILRCVPISNHLYFYWYRQILGQKVEFLVSFYNNEISEKSEIFDDQFSVERPDGSNFTLKIRSTKLEDSAMYFCASRDMGQRTYEQYFGPGTRLTVT.

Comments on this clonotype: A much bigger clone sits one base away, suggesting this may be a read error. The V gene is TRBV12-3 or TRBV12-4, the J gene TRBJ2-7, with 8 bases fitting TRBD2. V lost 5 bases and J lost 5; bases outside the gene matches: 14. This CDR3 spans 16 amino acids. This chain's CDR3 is CASSLGSGGRFHEQYF. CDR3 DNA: TGTGCCAGCAGTCTAGGGTCTGGCGGGAGGTTCCACGAGCAGTACTTC.

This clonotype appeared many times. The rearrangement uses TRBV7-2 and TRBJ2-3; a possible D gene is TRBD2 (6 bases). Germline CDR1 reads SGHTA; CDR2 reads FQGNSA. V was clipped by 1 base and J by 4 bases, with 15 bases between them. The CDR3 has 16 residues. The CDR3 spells CASSLEVGGISDTQYF. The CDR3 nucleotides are TGTGCCAGCAGCTTAGAAGTGGGCGGGATCTCAGATACGCAGTATTTT.

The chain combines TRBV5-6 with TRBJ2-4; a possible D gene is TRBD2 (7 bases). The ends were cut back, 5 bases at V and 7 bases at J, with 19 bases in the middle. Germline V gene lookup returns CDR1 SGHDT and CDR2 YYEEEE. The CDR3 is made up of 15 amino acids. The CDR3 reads CASSLTGRGRNIQYF. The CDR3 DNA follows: TGTGCCAGCAGTTTGACCGGGCGGGGGCGGAACATTCAGTACTTC. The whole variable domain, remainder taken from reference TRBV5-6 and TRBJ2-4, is DAGVTQSPTHLIKTRGQQVTLRCSPKSGHDTVSWYQQALGQGPQFIFQYYEEEERQRGNFPDRFSGHQFPNYSSELNVNALLLGDSALYLCASSLTGRGRNIQYFGAGTRLSVL.

CDR3 sequence (DNA): TGTGCCACCAGCACGCTAGCGGCTAACAATGAGCAGTTCTTC. Residues: CATSTLAANNEQFF. The chain combines TRBV15 with TRBJ2-1; 7 bases are a match to TRBD2. Germline loops: CDR1 LNHNV, CDR2 YYDKDF (reference sequence). This CDR3 comprises 14 residues. Trimming removed 4 bases from V and 5 bases from J; junction bases left unmatched: 5. Based on the CDR3 plus reference TRBV15 and TRBJ2-1, the full variable domain is DAMVIQNPRYQVTQFGKPVTLSCSQTLNHNVMYWYQQKSSQAPKLLFHYYDKDFNNEADTPDNFQSRRPNTSFCFLDIRSPGLGDTAMYLCATSTLAANNEQFFGPGTRLTVL.

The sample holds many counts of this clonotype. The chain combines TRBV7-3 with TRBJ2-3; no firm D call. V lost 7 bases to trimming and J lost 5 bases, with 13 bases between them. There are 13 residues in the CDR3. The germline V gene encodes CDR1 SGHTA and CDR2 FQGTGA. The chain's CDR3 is CASTTNPGDTQYF. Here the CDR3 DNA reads TGTGCCAGCACCACTAATCCGGGAGATACGCAGTATTTT.

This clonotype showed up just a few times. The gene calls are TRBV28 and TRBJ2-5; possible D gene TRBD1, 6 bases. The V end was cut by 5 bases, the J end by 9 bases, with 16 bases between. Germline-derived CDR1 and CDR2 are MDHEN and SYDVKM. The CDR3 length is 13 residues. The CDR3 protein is CASSLGTPRAQYF. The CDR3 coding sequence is TGTGCCAGCAGTCTTGGGACACCTAGGGCCCAGTACTTC.

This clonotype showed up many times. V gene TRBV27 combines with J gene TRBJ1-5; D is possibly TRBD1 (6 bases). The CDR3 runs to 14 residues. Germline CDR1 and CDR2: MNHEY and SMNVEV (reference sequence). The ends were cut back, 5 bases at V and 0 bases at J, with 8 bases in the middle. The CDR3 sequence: CASSPRGSNQPQHF. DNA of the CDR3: TGTGCCAGCAGTCCCAGGGGTAGCAATCAGCCCCAGCATTTT.

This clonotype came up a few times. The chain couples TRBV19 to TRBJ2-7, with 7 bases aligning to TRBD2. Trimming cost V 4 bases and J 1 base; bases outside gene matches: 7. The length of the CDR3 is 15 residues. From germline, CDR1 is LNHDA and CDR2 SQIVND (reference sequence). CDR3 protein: CASSTLAHTSYEQYF. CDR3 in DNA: TGTGCCAGTAGTACACTAGCGCATACATCCTACGAGCAGTACTTC.

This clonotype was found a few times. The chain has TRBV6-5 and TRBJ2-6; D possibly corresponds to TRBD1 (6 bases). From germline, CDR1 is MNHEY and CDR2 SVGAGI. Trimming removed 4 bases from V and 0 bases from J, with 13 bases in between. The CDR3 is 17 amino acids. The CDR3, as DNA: TGTGCCAGCAGTTCCGGACAGAGAAGCTCTGGGGCCAACGTCCTGACTTTC. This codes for CASSSGQRSSGANVLTF.